These 2 T cell receptor beta chains originate from one sample sequenced in a study of identical twins. TCRdb processed the 5' RACE reads anew with MiXCR; each CDR3 protein has one entry. Counted here are some 200,000 distinct CDR3 sequences, 6.5% to 8.5% occurring once; the ten biggest clones make up more than 1.5%. This same sample was also taken into another study, of yellow fever vaccine responses in identical twins.

The source material was memory (CD45RO+) T cells sorted from blood. Every receptor here comes from a woman under 30 in good health.

This clonotype was found many times. This CDR3 reads CASSLGGGEYEQYF. The CDR3 nucleotides read TGCGCCAGCAGCTTGGGGGGGGGCGAATACGAGCAGTACTTC. J is TRBJ2-7 and V is TRBV5-1; D is possibly TRBD2 (7 bases). Trimming cost V 0 bases and J 4 bases, with 11 bases left between them. CDR3 length equals 14 residues. The V gene's germline CDR1 is SGHRS and CDR2 YFSETQ.

This clonotype was seen only a few times. V usage is TRBV11-2 and J usage is TRBJ2-7; tentative D call: TRBD1 (5 bases). Germline CDR1 SGHAT, CDR2 FQNNGV. V shed 3 bases and J shed 0 bases, with 12 bases lying between them. This CDR3 has 15 residues. CDR3 sequence: CASSFNGQGSYEQYF. The CDR3 region has the DNA TGTGCCAGCAGCTTTAACGGCCAGGGCTCCTACGAGCAGTACTTC.